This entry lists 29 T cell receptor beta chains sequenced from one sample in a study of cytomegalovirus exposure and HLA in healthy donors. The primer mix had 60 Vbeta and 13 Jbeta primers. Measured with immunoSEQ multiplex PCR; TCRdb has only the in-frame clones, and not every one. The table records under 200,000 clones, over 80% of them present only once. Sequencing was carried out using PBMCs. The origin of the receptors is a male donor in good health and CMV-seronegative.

CDR3 protein: CASSLSGARTRGGVTQYF. CDR3 nucleotide sequence: TGCGCCAGCAGCTTGTCGGGGGCGAGGACTAGGGGAGGAGTGACCCAGTACTTC. The V and J genes are TRBV5-1 and TRBJ2-5; weak D call: TRBD2 (7 bases). Germline CDR1 is SGHRS and CDR2 is YFSETQ. This CDR3 spans 18 amino acids. V dropped 1 base and J dropped 7 bases, with 26 bases sitting between them.

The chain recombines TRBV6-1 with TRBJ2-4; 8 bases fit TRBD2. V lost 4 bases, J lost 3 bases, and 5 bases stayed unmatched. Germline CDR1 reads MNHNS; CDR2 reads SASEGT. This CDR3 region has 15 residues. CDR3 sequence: CASSVPGGVKNIQYF. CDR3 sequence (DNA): TGTGCCAGCAGTGTCCCCGGGGGGGTCAAAAACATTCAGTACTTC.

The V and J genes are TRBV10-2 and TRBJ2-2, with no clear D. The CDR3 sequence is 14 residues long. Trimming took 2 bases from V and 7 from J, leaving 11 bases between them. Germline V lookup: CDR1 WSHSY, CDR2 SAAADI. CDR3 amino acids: CASSEAPSVGELFF. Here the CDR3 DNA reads TGCGCCAGCAGTGAGGCCCCCTCGGTCGGGGAGCTGTTTTTT.

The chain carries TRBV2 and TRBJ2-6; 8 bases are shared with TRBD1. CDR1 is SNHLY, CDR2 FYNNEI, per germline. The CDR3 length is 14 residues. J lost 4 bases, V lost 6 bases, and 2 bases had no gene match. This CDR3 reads CASRDRAGANVLTF. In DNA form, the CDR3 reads TGTGCCAGCAGGGACAGGGCCGGGGCCAACGTCCTGACTTTC. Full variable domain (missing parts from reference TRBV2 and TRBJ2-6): EPEVTQTPSHQVTQMGQEVILRCVPISNHLYFYWYRQILGQKVEFLVSFYNNEISEKSEIFDDQFSVERPDGSNFTLKIRSTKLEDSAMYFCASRDRAGANVLTFGAGSRLTVL.

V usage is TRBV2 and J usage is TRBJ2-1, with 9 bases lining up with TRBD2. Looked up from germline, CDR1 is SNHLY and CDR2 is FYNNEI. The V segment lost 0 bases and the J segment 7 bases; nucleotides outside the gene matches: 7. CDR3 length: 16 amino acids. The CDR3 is CASSEAGAGGGNEQFF. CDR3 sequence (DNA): TGTGCCAGCAGTGAAGCGGGAGCGGGGGGCGGGAATGAGCAGTTCTTC.

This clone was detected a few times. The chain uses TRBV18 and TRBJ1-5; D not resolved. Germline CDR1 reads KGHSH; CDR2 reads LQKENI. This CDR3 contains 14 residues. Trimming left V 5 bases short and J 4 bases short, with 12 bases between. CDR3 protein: CASSGGNYNQPQHF. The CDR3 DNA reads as TGTGCCAGCTCAGGAGGGAACTATAATCAGCCCCAGCATTTT. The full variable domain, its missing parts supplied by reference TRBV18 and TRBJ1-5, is NAGVMQNPRHLVRRRGQEARLRCSPMKGHSHVYWYRQLPEEGLKFMVYLQKENIIDESGMPKERFSAEFPKEGPSILRIQQVVRGDSAAYFCASSGGNYNQPQHFGDGTRLSIL.

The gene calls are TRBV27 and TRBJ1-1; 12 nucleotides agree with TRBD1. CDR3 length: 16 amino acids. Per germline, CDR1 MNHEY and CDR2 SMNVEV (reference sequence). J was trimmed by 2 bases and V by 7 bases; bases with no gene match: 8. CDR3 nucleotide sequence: TGTGCCAGCAAATTTGGGACAGGGGGCCGAAACACTGAAGCTTTCTTT. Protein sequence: CASKFGTGGRNTEAFF.

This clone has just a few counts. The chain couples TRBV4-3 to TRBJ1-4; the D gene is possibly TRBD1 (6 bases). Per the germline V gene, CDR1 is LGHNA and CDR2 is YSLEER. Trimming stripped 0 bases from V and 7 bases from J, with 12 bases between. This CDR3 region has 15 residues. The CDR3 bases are TGCGCCAGCAGCCAAGATAGGGGGTTGGGTGAAAAACTGTTTTTT. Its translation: CASSQDRGLGEKLFF.

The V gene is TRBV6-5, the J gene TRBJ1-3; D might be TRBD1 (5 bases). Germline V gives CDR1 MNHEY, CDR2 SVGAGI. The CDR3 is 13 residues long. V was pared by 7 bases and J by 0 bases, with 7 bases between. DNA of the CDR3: TGTGCCAGCACCCAGGGCTCTGGAAACACCATATATTTT. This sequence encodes CASTQGSGNTIYF.

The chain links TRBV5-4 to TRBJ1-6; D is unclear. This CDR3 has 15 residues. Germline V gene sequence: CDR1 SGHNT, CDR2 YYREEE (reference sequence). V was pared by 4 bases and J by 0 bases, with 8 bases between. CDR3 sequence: CASSPRGSYNSPLHF. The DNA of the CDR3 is TGTGCCAGCAGCCCGCGGGGCTCCTATAATTCACCCCTCCACTTT. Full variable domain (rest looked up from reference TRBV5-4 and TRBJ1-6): ETGVTQSPTHLIKTRGQQVTLRCSSQSGHNTVSWYQQALGQGPQFIFQYYREEENGRGNFPPRFSGLQFPNYSSELNVNALELDDSALYLCASSPRGSYNSPLHFGNGTRLTVT.

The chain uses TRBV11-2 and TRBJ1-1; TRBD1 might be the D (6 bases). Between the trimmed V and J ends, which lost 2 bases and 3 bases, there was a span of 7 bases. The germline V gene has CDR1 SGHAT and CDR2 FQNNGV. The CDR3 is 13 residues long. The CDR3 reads CASSLQGHTEAFF. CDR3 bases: TGTGCCAGCAGCTTACAGGGGCACACTGAAGCTTTCTTT.

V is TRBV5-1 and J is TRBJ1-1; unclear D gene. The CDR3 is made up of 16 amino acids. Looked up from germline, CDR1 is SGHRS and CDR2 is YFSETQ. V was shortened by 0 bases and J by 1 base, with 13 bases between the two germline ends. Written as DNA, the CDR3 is TGCGCCAGCAGCTTGGTTCCGGGTAGCGGGAACACTGAAGCTTTCTTT. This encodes CASSLVPGSGNTEAFF.

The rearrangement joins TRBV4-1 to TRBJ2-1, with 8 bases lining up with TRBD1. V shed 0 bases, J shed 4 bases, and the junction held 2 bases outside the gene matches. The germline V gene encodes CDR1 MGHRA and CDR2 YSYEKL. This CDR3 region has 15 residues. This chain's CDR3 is CASSQDGTGYNEQFF. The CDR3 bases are TGCGCCAGCAGCCAAGATGGGACAGGATACAATGAGCAGTTCTTC.

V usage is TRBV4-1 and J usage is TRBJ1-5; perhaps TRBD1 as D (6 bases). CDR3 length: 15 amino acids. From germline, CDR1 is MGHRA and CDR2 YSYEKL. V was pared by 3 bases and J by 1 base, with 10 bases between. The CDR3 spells CASSQPDRSNQPQHF. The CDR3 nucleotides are TGCGCCAGCAGCCAGCCGGACAGAAGCAATCAGCCCCAGCATTTT.

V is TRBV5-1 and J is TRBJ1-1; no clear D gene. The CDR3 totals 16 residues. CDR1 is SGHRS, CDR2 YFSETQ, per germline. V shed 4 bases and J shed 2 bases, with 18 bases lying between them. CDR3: CASSTRVGSGNTEAFF. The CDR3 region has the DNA TGCGCCAGCAGCACGAGGGTGGGCAGCGGAAACACTGAAGCTTTCTTT.

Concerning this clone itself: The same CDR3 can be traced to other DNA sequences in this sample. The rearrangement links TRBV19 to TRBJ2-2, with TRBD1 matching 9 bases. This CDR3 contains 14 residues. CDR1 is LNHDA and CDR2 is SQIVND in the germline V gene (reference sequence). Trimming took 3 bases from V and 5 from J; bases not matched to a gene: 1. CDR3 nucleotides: TGTGCCAGTAGTATCGGACAGGGGACCGGGGAGCTGTTTTTT. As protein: CASSIGQGTGELFF. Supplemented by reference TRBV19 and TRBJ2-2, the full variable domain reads DGGITQSPKYLFRKEGQNVTLSCEQNLNHDAMYWYRQDPGQGLRLIYYSQIVNDFQKGDIAEGYSVSREKKESFPLTVTSAQKNPTAFYLCASSIGQGTGELFFGEGSRLTVL.

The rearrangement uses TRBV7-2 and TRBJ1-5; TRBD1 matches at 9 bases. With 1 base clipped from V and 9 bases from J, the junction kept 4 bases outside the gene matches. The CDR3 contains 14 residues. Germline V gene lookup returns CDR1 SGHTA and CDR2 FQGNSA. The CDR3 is CASSLEQGARPQHF. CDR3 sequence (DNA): TGTGCCAGCAGCTTAGAACAGGGGGCGAGGCCCCAGCATTTT.

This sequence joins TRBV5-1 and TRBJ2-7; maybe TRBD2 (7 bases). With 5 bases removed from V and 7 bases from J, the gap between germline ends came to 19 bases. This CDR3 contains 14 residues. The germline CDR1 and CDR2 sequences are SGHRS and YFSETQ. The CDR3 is CASRPIGGLDEQYF. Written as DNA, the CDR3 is TGCGCCAGCAGACCCATCGGGGGGCTAGATGAGCAGTACTTC.

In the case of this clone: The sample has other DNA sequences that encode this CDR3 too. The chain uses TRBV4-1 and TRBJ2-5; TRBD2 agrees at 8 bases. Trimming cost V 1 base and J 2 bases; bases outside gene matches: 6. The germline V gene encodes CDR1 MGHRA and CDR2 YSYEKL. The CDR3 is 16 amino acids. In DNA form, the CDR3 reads TGCGCCAGCAGCCAAGCTAAAGCGGGGGTGCAAGAGACCCAGTACTTC. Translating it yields CASSQAKAGVQETQYF.

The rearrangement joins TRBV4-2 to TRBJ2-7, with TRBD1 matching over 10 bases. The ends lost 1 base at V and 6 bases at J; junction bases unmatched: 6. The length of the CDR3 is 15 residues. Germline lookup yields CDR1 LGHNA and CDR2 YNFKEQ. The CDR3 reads CASSQAGRQGAEQYF. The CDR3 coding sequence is TGTGCCAGCAGCCAAGCTGGGAGACAGGGGGCCGAGCAGTACTTC.

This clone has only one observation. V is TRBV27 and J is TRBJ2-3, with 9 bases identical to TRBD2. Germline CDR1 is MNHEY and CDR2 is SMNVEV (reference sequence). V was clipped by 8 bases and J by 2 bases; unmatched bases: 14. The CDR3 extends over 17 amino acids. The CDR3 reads CASRSPIAGAITDTQYF. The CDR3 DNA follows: TGTGCCAGCCGAAGTCCTATAGCGGGGGCCATCACAGATACGCAGTATTTT.

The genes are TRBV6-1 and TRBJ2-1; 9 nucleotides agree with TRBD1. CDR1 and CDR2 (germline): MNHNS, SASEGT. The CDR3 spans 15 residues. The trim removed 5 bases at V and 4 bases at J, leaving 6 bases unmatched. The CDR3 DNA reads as TGTGCCAGCAGTACCACCGGGACAGGGTACAATGAGCAGTTCTTC. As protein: CASSTTGTGYNEQFF.

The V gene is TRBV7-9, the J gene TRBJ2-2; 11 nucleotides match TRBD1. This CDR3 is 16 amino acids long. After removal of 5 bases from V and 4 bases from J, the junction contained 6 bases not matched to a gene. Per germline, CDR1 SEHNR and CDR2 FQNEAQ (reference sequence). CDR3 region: CASSQRGQGGTGELFF. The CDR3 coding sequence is TGTGCCAGCAGCCAACGGGGACAGGGGGGCACCGGGGAGCTGTTTTTT. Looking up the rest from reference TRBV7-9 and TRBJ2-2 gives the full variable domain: DTGVSQNPRHKITKRGQNVTFRCDPISEHNRLYWYRQTLGQGPEFLTYFQNEAQLEKSRLLSDRFSAERPKGSFSTLEIQRTEQGDSAMYLCASSQRGQGGTGELFFGEGSRLTVL.

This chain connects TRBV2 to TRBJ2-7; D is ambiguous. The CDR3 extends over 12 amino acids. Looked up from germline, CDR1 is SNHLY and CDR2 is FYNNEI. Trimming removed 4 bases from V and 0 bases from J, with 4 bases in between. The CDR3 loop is CASSGPSYEQYF. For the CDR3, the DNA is TGTGCCAGCAGTGGGCCCTCCTACGAGCAGTACTTC.

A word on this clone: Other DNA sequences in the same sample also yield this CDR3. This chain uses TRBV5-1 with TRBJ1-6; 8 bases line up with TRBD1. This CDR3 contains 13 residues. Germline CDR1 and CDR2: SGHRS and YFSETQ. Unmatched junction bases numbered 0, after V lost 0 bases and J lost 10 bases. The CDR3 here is CASSLAGGSPLHF. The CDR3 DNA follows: TGCGCCAGCAGCTTGGCAGGGGGCTCACCCCTCCACTTT.

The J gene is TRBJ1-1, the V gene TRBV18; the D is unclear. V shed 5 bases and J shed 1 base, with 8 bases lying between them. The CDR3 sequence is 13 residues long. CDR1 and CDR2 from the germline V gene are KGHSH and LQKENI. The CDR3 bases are TGTGCCAGCTCAGGGCGGGGGAACACTGAAGCTTTCTTT. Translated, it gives CASSGRGNTEAFF. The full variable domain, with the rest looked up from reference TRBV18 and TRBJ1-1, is NAGVMQNPRHLVRRRGQEARLRCSPMKGHSHVYWYRQLPEEGLKFMVYLQKENIIDESGMPKERFSAEFPKEGPSILRIQQVVRGDSAAYFCASSGRGNTEAFFGQGTRLTVV.

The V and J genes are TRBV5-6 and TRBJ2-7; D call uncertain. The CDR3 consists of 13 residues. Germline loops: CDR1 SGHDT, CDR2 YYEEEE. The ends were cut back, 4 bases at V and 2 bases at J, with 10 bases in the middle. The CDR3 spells CASSPVSTYEQYF. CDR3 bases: TGTGCCAGCAGCCCAGTCAGTACCTACGAGCAGTACTTC.

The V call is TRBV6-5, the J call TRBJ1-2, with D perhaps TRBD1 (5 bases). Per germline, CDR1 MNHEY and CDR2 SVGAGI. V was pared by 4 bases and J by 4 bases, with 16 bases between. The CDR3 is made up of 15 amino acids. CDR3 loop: CASSSRVGDLYGYTF. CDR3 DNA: TGTGCCAGCAGTTCCAGGGTCGGCGACCTCTATGGCTACACCTTC.

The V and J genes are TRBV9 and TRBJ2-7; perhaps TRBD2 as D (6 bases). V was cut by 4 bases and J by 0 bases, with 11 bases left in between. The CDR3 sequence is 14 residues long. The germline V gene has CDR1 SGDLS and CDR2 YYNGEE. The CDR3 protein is CASSSTGVSYEQYF. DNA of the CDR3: TGTGCCAGCAGCTCCACGGGGGTCTCCTACGAGCAGTACTTC.